Listed here are 9 T cell receptor beta chains from one sample, sequenced in a study of PD-1 blockade in classical Hodgkin lymphoma. Data came from immunoSEQ multiplex PCR; TCRdb stores just in-frame clones and leaves some out. Of some 60,000 clones detected, over 85% appear once; the ten largest clones hold over 9.5%. Each of the patients experienced relapse following autologous stem cell transplantation, and their brentuximab vedotin exposure differed. This sample comprised peripheral blood mononuclear cells (PBMCs), obtained at baseline. These TCRs come from a human donor with classical Hodgkin lymphoma.

The rearrangement uses TRBV28 and TRBJ2-5; 10 nucleotides agree with TRBD2. The J segment lost 7 bases and the V segment lost 6 bases, leaving 14 bases of the junction unmatched. The CDR3 runs 16 residues. Germline CDR1 MDHEN, CDR2 SYDVKM. CDR3 nucleotide sequence: TGTGCCAGCAGCCACGCCTCTAGCGGGGGCCCCAGGACCCAGTACTTC. This translates into CASSHASSGGPRTQYF. Based on the CDR3 plus reference TRBV28 and TRBJ2-5, the full variable domain is DVKVTQSSRYLVKRTGEKVFLECVQDMDHENMFWYRQDPGLGLRLIYFSYDVKMKEKGDIPEGYSVSREKKERFSLILESASTNQTSMYLCASSHASSGGPRTQYFGPGTRLLVL.

V gene TRBV28 combines with J gene TRBJ2-7; 9 nucleotides line up with TRBD2. CDR1 is MDHEN, CDR2 SYDVKM, per germline. Trimming cost V 8 bases and J 4 bases; bases outside gene matches: 12. CDR3 length equals 15 residues. CDR3 protein: CASYGQAGGLYEQYF. The DNA of the CDR3 is TGTGCCAGCTACGGACAAGCGGGGGGATTGTACGAGCAGTACTTC. The full variable domain, in which reference TRBV28 and TRBJ2-7 provide the parts outside the CDR3, is DVKVTQSSRYLVKRTGEKVFLECVQDMDHENMFWYRQDPGLGLRLIYFSYDVKMKEKGDIPEGYSVSREKKERFSLILESASTNQTSMYLCASYGQAGGLYEQYFGPGTRLTVT.

The chain combines TRBV4-1 with TRBJ2-7, with a tentative D call TRBD1 (6 bases). V dropped 3 bases and J dropped 5 bases, with 14 bases sitting between them. CDR1 MGHRA and CDR2 YSYEKL come from the germline V gene. This CDR3 region has 14 residues. The CDR3: CASSHQGLFNEQYF. CDR3 in DNA: TGCGCCAGCAGCCACCAGGGGCTTTTCAACGAGCAGTACTTC.

The chain links TRBV28 to TRBJ2-7, with TRBD1 as a possible D gene (6 bases). The CDR3 spans 12 residues. Germline V gives CDR1 MDHEN, CDR2 SYDVKM. Between the trimmed V and J ends, which lost 8 bases and 1 base, there was a span of 9 bases. CDR3 coding DNA: TGTGCCAGCGCCGGACAGTCCTACGAGCAGTACTTC. Translation: CASAGQSYEQYF.

The rearrangement uses TRBV14 and TRBJ2-1, with TRBD2 matching 14 bases. The CDR3 totals 17 residues. J was trimmed by 8 bases and V by 1 base; bases with no gene match: 7. Per germline, CDR1 SGHDN and CDR2 FVKESK. CDR3 bases: TGTGCCAGCAGCCAAGCGTTGACTAGCGGGAGGGCACATGAGCAGTTCTTC. It is translated as CASSQALTSGRAHEQFF.

This rearrangement joins TRBV13 to TRBJ2-1; either TRBD1 or TRBD2 may supply D (5 bases each). Germline V CDR1 and CDR2: PRHDT, FYEKMQ (reference sequence). V lost 4 bases, J lost 6 bases, and 16 bases lay in between. This CDR3 region has 15 residues. CDR3 in amino acids: CASSSGPMGVNEQFF. CDR3 bases: TGTGCCAGCAGCTCGGGCCCAATGGGGGTCAATGAGCAGTTCTTC. The full variable domain, rest sourced from reference TRBV13 and TRBJ2-1, is AAGVIQSPRHLIKEKRETATLKCYPIPRHDTVYWYQQGPGQDPQFLISFYEKMQSDKGSIPDRFSAQQFSDYHSELNMSSLELGDSALYFCASSSGPMGVNEQFFGPGTRLTVL.

This clone was recorded only once. J is TRBJ1-4 and V is TRBV7-9; no definite D call. CDR1 is SEHNR, CDR2 FQNEAQ, per germline (reference sequence). V was clipped by 2 bases and J by 2 bases, with 0 bases between them. CDR3 length equals 12 residues. As DNA, the CDR3 is TGTGCCAGCAGCTTAACTAATGAAAAACTGTTTTTT. Translation: CASSLTNEKLFF.

This chain joins TRBV4-2 and TRBJ2-7; TRBD2 agrees at 11 bases. This CDR3 has 16 residues. The V gene's germline CDR1 is LGHNA and CDR2 YNFKEQ. The ends lost 1 base at V and 1 base at J; junction bases unmatched: 3. CDR3 in amino acids: CASSQGASGRSYEQYF. The CDR3 DNA follows: TGTGCCAGCAGCCAAGGGGCTAGCGGGAGGTCCTACGAGCAGTACTTC.

The rearrangement links TRBV5-6 to TRBJ1-2; D unresolved. Per germline, CDR1 SGHDT and CDR2 YYEEEE. The CDR3 totals 14 residues. V shed 4 bases and J shed 2 bases, with 12 bases lying between them. The CDR3 loop reads CASSTGRTNYGYTF. The CDR3 region has the DNA TGTGCCAGCAGCACCGGACGGACCAACTATGGCTACACCTTC.